The entry below gives a single T cell receptor (beta chain) sequence along with its context. Its antigen is undetermined. This sample stems from a study of T cell responses to AZD1222 COVID-19 vaccine. Study background: Pooling was applied to second doses at about 4 or about 12 weeks.

The CDR3 totals 14 residues. V gave up 1 base and J gave up 1 base, with 8 bases separating them. Looked up from germline, CDR1 is SGHRS and CDR2 is YFSETQ. The table came from immunoSEQ multiplex PCR; TCRdb's copy has only in-frame clones and leaves some out. This sample has nearly 80,000 clones, with over 75% found just once. Points from the study as a whole: Repertoire samples came only from after the peak T cell response.

The chain couples TRBV5-1 to TRBJ1-1; TRBD1 might be the D (5 bases). This receptor was taken from an adult in good health. The specimen was peripheral blood, collected on day 0 of AZD1222 vaccination. The CDR3 DNA follows: TGCGCCAGCAGCTTGATTACAGGGAACACTGAAGCTTTCTTT. Its translation: CASSLITGNTEAFF. Using reference TRBV5-1 and TRBJ1-1 for the parts outside the CDR3, the full variable domain is KAGVTQTPRYLIKTRGQQVTLSCSPISGHRSVSWYQQTPGQGLQFLFEYFSETQRNKGNFPGRFSGRQFSNSRSEMNVSTLELGDSALYLCASSLITGNTEAFFGQGTRLTVV.